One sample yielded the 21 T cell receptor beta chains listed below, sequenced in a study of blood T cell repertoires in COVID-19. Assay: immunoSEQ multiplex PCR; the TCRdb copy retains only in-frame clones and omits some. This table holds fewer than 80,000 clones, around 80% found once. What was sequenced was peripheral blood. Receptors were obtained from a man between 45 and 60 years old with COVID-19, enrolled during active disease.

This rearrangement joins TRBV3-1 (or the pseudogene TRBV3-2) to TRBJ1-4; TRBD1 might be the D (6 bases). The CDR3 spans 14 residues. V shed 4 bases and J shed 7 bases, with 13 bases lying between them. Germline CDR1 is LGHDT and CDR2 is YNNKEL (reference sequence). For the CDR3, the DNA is TGTGCCAGCAGCCTACAGGGTTACGCTGAAAAACTGTTTTTT. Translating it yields CASSLQGYAEKLFF.

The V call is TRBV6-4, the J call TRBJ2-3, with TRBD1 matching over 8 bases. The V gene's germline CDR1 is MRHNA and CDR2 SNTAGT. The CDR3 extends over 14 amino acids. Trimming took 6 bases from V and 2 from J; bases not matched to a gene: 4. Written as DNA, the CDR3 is TGTGCCAGCAGGCCGGACAGGGCCACAGATACGCAGTATTTT. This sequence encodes CASRPDRATDTQYF.

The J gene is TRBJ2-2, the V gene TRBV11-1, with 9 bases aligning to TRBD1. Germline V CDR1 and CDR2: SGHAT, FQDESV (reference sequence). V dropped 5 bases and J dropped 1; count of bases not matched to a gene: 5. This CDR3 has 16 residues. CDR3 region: CASSKNRGLNTGELFF. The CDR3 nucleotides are TGTGCCAGCAGCAAAAACAGGGGGCTGAACACCGGGGAGCTGTTTTTT.

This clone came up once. In nucleotides, the CDR3 is TGTGCCAGCAGTTACTCGCGGGGGCCTGGAAACACCATATATTTT. It encodes CASSYSRGPGNTIYF. The gene calls are TRBV6-6 and TRBJ1-3; perhaps TRBD1 as D (6 bases). Trimming pared 0 bases from V and 2 bases from J, leaving 8 bases between. The germline V gene has CDR1 MNHNY and CDR2 SVGAGI (reference sequence). CDR3 size: 15 residues.

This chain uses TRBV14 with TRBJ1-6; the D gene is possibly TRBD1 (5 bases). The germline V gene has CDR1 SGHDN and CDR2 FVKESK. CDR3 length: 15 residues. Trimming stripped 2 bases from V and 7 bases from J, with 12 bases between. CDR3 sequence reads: CASSQSDRMNSPLHF. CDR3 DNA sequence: TGTGCCAGCAGCCAAAGCGACAGAATGAATTCACCCCTCCACTTT.

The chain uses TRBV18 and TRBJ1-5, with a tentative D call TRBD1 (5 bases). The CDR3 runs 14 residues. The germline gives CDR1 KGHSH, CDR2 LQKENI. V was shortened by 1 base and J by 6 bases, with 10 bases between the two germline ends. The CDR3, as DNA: TGTGCCAGCTCACCACAGGGGTTAGGTCAGCCCCAGCATTTT. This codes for CASSPQGLGQPQHF.

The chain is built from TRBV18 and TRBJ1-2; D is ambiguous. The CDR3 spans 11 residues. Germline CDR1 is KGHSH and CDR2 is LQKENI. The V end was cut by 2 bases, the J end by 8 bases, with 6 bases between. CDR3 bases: TGTGCCAGCTCACCAAGTGAGGGCTACACCTTC. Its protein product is CASSPSEGYTF.

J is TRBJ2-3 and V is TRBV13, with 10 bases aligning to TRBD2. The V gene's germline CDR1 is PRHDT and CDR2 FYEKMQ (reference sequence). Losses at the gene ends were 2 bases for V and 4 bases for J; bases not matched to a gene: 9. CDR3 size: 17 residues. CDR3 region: CASSLLASGGHSDTQYF. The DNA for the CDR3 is TGTGCCAGCAGCTTATTAGCTAGCGGGGGCCATTCAGATACGCAGTATTTT.

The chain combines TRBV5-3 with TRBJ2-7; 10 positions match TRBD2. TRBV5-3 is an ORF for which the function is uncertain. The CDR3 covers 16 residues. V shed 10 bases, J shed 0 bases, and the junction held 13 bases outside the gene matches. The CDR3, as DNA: TGTGCCCGCTTCCTAGCGGGGGTGCCGCACTCCTACGAGCAGTACTTC. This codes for CARFLAGVPHSYEQYF.

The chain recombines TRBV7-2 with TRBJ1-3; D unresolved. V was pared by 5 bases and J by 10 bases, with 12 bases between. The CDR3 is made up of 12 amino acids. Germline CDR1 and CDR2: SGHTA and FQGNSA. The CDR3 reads CASSTNSGTIYF. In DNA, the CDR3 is TGTGCCAGCAGCACGAACTCGGGGACCATATATTTT.

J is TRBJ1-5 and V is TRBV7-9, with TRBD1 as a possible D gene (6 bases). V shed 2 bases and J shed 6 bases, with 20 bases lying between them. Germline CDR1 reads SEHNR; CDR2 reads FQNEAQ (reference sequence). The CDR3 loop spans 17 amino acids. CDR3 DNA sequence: TGTGCCAGCAGCTTAATCGGCTTGGACAGTTTATCTCAGCCCCAGCATTTT. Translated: CASSLIGLDSLSQPQHF.

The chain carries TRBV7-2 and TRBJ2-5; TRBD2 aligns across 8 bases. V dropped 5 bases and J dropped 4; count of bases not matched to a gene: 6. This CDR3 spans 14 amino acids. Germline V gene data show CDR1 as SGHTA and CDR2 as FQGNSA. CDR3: CASSLGLAAETQYF. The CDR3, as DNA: TGTGCCAGCAGCCTTGGACTAGCCGCAGAGACCCAGTACTTC.

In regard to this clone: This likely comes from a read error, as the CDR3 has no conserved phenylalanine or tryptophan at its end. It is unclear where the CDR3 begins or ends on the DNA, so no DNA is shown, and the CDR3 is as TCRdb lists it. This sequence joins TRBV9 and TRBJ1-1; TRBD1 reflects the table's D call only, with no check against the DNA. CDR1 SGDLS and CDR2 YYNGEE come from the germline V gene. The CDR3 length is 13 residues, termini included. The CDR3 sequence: CASSVGQDSQQEV.

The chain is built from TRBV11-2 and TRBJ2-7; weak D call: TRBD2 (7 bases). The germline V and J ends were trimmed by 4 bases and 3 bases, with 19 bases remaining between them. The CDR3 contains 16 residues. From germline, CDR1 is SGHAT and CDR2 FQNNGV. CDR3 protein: CASSSPAGARVYEQYF. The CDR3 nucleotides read TGTGCCAGCAGCTCACCCGCGGGGGCCCGAGTCTACGAGCAGTACTTC.

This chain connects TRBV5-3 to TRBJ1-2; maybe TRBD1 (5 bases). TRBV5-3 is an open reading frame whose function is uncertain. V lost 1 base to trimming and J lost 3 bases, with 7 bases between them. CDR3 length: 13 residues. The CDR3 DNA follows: TGTGCCAGAAGCTTGAAACAGGACTATGGCTACACCTTC. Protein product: CARSLKQDYGYTF.

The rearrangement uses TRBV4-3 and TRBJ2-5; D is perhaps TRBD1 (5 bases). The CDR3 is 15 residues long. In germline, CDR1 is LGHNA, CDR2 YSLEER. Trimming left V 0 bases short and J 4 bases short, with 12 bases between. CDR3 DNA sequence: TGCGCCAGCAGCCAAGATCCGGGCAGGGTAGAGACCCAGTACTTC. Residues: CASSQDPGRVETQYF.

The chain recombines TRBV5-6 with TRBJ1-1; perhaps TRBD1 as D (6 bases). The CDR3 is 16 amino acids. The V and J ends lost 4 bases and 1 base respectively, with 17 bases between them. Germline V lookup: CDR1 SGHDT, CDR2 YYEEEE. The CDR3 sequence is CASSPDEGGWNTEAFF. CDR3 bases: TGTGCCAGCAGCCCGGACGAGGGGGGGTGGAACACTGAAGCTTTCTTT.

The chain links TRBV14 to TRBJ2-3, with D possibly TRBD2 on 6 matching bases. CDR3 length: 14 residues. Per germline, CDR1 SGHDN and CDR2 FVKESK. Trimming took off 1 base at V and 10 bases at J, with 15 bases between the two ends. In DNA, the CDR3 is TGTGCCAGCAGCCAAGCCTCTACTAGCCTTCCGCAGTATTTT. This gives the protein CASSQASTSLPQYF.

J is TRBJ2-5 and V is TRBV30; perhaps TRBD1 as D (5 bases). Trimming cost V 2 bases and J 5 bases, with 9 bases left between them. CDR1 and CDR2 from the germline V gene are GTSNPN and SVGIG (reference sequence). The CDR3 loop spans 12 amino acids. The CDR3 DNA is TGTGCCTGGAGTTCAGGGCGGGAGACCCAGTACTTC. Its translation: CAWSSGRETQYF. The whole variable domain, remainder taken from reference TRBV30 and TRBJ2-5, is SQTIHQWPATLVQPVGSPLSLECTVEGTSNPNLYWYRQAAGRGLQLLFYSVGIGQISSEVPQNLSASRPQDRQFILSSKKLLLSDSGFYLCAWSSGRETQYFGPGTRLLVL.

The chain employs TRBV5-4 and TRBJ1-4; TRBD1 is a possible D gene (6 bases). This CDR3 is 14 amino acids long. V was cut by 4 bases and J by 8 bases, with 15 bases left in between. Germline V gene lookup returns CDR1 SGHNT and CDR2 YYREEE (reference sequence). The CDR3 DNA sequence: TGTGCCAGCAGCGAACAGGGTATCAGGGAAAAACTGTTTTTT. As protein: CASSEQGIREKLFF. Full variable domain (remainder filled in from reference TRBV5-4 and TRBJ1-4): ETGVTQSPTHLIKTRGQQVTLRCSSQSGHNTVSWYQQALGQGPQFIFQYYREEENGRGNFPPRFSGLQFPNYSSELNVNALELDDSALYLCASSEQGIREKLFFGSGTQLSVL.

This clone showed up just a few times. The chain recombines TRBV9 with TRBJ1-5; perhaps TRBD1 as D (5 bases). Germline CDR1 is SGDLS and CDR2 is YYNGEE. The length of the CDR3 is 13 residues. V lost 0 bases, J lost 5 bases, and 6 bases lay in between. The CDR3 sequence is CASSVAGDQPQHF. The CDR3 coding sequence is TGTGCCAGCAGCGTAGCGGGGGATCAGCCCCAGCATTTT.